The clone carrying this T cell receptor (beta chain) showed up just once. Its target is not known. The entry originates in a study of OX40 agonist ivuxolimab in advanced cancers. At the level of the study: Patients were roughly 87% male with ages about 20 to 79, mean around 61. Of the participants, over 30% had some prior anti-PD-1, anti-PD-L1 or anti-CTLA-4 therapy, which was allowed.

Generated by immunoSEQ multiplex PCR, the TCRdb table keeps only in-frame clones and is missing some. The sample lists some 86,000 clones, approximately 91% occurring once. Points from the study as a whole: Expanded peripheral T cell antigen specificity was not determined.

V lost 1 base to trimming and J lost 7 bases; unmatched junction nucleotides: 8. From germline, CDR1 is SGHAT and CDR2 FQNNGV. This CDR3 is 17 amino acids long. The input for sequencing was CD4+ or CD8+ T cells sorted from blood, taken in a trial of the OX40 agonist ivuxolimab. This clonotype was obtained from an adult with an advanced solid tumor such as melanoma, head and neck, liver or kidney cancer. V and J are TRBV11-2 and TRBJ2-1; 12 positions match TRBD1. The chain's CDR3 is CASSLVGTGGWFNEQFF. The CDR3 nucleotides are TGTGCCAGCAGCTTAGTCGGGACAGGGGGCTGGTTTAATGAGCAGTTCTTC.